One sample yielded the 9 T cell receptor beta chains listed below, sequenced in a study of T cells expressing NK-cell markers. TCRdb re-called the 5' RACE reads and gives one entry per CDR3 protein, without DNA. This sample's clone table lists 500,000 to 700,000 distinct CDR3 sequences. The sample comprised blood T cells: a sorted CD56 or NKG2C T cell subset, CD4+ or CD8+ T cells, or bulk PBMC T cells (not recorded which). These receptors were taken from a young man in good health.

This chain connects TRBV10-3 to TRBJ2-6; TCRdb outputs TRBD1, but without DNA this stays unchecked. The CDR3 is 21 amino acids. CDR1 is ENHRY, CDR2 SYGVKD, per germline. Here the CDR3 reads CAIRTNDGRDREVPGANVLTF.

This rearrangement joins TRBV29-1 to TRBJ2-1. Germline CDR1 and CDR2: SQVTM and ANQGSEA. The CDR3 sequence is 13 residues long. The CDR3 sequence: CSSQWGSYNEQFF.

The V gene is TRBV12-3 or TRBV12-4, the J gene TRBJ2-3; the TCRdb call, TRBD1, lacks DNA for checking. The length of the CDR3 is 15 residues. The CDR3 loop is CASSQQGAPVDTQYF.

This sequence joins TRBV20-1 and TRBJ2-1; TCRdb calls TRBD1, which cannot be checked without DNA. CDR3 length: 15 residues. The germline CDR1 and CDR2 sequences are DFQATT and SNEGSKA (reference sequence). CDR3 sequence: CSARWEDHRAREQFF.

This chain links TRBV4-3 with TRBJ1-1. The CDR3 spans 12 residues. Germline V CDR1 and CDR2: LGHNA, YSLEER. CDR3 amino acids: CASSQDSREAFF.

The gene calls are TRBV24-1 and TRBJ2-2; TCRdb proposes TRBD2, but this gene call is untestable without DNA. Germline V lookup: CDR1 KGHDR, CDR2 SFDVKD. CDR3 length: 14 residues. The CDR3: CATSDLASSGELFF.

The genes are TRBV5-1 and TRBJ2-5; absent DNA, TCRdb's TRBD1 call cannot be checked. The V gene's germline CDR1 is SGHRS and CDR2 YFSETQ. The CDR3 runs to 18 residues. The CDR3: CASSFPGTGTPAPETQYF.

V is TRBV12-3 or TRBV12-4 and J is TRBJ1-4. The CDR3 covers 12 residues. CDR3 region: CASSLDAEGLFF.

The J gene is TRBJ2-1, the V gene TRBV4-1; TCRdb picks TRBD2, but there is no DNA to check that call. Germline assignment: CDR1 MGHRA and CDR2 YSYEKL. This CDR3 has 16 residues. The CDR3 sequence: CASSQGTGGPLNEQFF.